The 31 T cell receptor beta chains listed next were all sequenced from one sample in a study of STAT5B mutations in CD4+ large granular lymphocyte leukemia. Only in-frame clones appear in the TCRdb table, and some are missing; sequencing was by immunoSEQ multiplex PCR. The sample includes about 30,000 clones, roughly 80% seen only once; the top ten take roughly 6.2%. Specimen: CD4+ T cells from blood buffy coats. The receptor set was obtained from a human donor in good health.

The chain joins TRBV5-4 to TRBJ2-3; D is uncertain. With 4 bases removed from V and 3 bases from J, the gap between germline ends came to 12 bases. The germline V gene encodes CDR1 SGHNT and CDR2 YYREEE (reference sequence). The CDR3 is made up of 14 amino acids. The CDR3 sequence: CASSPAFGTDTQYF. The CDR3, as DNA: TGTGCCAGCAGCCCTGCTTTTGGGACAGATACGCAGTATTTT.

This clone was detected a few times. The V call is TRBV19, the J call TRBJ1-5; D is perhaps TRBD1 (6 bases). The CDR3 length is 14 residues. CDR1 LNHDA and CDR2 SQIVND come from the germline V gene (reference sequence). V was cut by 2 bases and J by 5 bases, with 10 bases left in between. The CDR3 DNA follows: TGTGCCAGTAGTATAACGGCAGGGGATCAGCCCCAGCATTTT. Encoded protein: CASSITAGDQPQHF.

The chain uses TRBV18 and TRBJ1-1, with unresolved D. CDR1 is KGHSH, CDR2 LQKENI, per germline. Trimming took 4 bases from V and 1 from J, leaving 13 bases between them. The CDR3 extends over 15 amino acids. CDR3 DNA: TGTGCCAGCTCACTTATCGAGAGAACGAACACTGAAGCTTTCTTT. Translating it yields CASSLIERTNTEAFF.

This chain joins TRBV6-4 and TRBJ2-1, with 9 bases fitting TRBD2. The CDR3 is made up of 16 amino acids. Germline values: CDR1 MRHNA, CDR2 SNTAGT. The ends lost 0 bases at V and 12 bases at J; junction bases unmatched: 12. The CDR3 region has the DNA TGTGCCAGCAGTGACTCGAGCGGGGGGAGACCTATTGGGCAGTTCTTC. It is translated as CASSDSSGGRPIGQFF.

The rearrangement links TRBV5-4 to TRBJ1-2; a possible D gene is TRBD1 (6 bases). V was pared by 0 bases and J by 4 bases, with 19 bases between. The CDR3 is 17 amino acids. Germline lookup yields CDR1 SGHNT and CDR2 YYREEE (reference sequence). The CDR3 reads CASSLGAGDQIIYGYTF. The CDR3 nucleotides are TGTGCCAGCAGCTTGGGGGCAGGGGATCAAATAATCTATGGCTACACCTTC.

The CDR3 bases are TGCGCCAGCAGCTTGGAAATTGTCACGGAAGCTTTCTTT. Encoded protein: CASSLEIVTEAFF. This sequence joins TRBV5-1 and TRBJ1-1; no firm D call. This CDR3 is built from 13 residues. Deletions cut 0 bases from V and 8 bases from J, with 11 bases between. CDR1 and CDR2 from the germline V gene are SGHRS and YFSETQ.

The chain combines TRBV7-9 with TRBJ1-2; D call uncertain. This CDR3 spans 13 amino acids. Germline V gene data show CDR1 as SEHNR and CDR2 as FQNEAQ (reference sequence). V was trimmed by 0 bases and J by 7 bases, leaving 9 bases between them. The CDR3 region is CASSLAREGGYTF. CDR3 DNA sequence: TGTGCCAGCAGCTTAGCGCGAGAAGGTGGCTACACCTTC.

V usage is TRBV2 and J usage is TRBJ1-5; D gene ambiguous. The germline V and J ends were trimmed by 3 bases and 7 bases, with 16 bases remaining between them. The CDR3 is made up of 15 amino acids. Looked up from germline, CDR1 is SNHLY and CDR2 is FYNNEI. The CDR3 sequence: CASSDGLSPGQPQHF. The CDR3 DNA sequence: TGTGCCAGCAGTGATGGGCTATCACCCGGACAGCCCCAGCATTTT.

The chain is built from TRBV4-3 and TRBJ2-7; D gene ambiguous. CDR1 is LGHNA, CDR2 YSLEER, per germline. The ends were cut back, 1 base at V and 2 bases at J, with 12 bases in the middle. The CDR3 totals 15 residues. This CDR3 reads CASSQATGRTYEQYF. The CDR3, as DNA: TGCGCCAGCAGCCAAGCAACGGGCAGAACCTACGAGCAGTACTTC.

The rearrangement uses TRBV6-5 and TRBJ2-3, with D unresolved. The V gene's germline CDR1 is MNHEY and CDR2 SVGAGI. This CDR3 is built from 14 residues. The V and J ends lost 2 bases and 1 base respectively, with 7 bases between them. The DNA for the CDR3 is TGTGCCAGCAGTTACGGCACAGGCACAGATACGCAGTATTTT. Amino acids: CASSYGTGTDTQYF.

In its sample, this clone was seen a few times. This chain joins TRBV6-6 and TRBJ1-1; tentative D call: TRBD1 (6 bases). Trimming removed 11 bases at V and 0 bases at J, with 13 bases between. The length of the CDR3 is 13 residues. From germline, CDR1 is MNHNY and CDR2 SVGAGI (reference sequence). The CDR3 reads CAARGFMNTEAFF. The CDR3 DNA reads as TGTGCCGCCAGGGGATTCATGAACACTGAAGCTTTCTTT.

The chain is built from TRBV10-3 and TRBJ2-6, with D unclear. The CDR3 extends over 17 amino acids. Trimming took off 10 bases at V and 0 bases at J, with 19 bases between the two ends. Germline loops: CDR1 ENHRY, CDR2 SYGVKD. The CDR3 region is CATDNKGLNSGANVLTF. CDR3 coding DNA: TGTGCCACCGACAACAAGGGCCTCAACTCTGGGGCCAACGTCCTGACTTTC.

The rearrangement uses TRBV11-3 and TRBJ2-3; maybe TRBD2 (7 bases). V was shortened by 4 bases and J by 3 bases, with 11 bases between the two germline ends. Germline lookup yields CDR1 SGHNT and CDR2 YENEEA. This CDR3 is 14 amino acids long. This chain's CDR3 is CASSWRGGTDTQYF. In DNA form, the CDR3 reads TGTGCCAGCAGCTGGAGGGGGGGAACAGATACGCAGTATTTT.

The V and J genes are TRBV4-1 and TRBJ2-5, with D unresolved. CDR3 length: 15 amino acids. Trimming stripped 3 bases from V and 7 bases from J, with 18 bases between. In germline, CDR1 is MGHRA, CDR2 YSYEKL. The DNA of the CDR3 is TGCGCCAGCAGCCATTTACCAGACCCTTCGGGGACCCAGTACTTC. Translation: CASSHLPDPSGTQYF.

The chain is built from TRBV19 and TRBJ1-5; D gene ambiguous. Trimming shortened V by 2 bases and J by 2 bases, and 19 bases separated the two germline ends. Looked up from germline, CDR1 is LNHDA and CDR2 is SQIVND (reference sequence). CDR3 length: 18 residues. The DNA of the CDR3 is TGTGCCAGTAGTATAAGGTTTCTGGAGTTTCTTGGCAATCAGCCCCAGCATTTT. Encoded protein: CASSIRFLEFLGNQPQHF.

V is TRBV19 and J is TRBJ2-1; 9 nucleotides align to TRBD1. CDR1 and CDR2 (germline): LNHDA, SQIVND (reference sequence). The CDR3 loop spans 14 amino acids. The junction had 7 bases not matched to a gene; V was cut back by 3 bases and J by 10 bases. For the CDR3, the DNA is TGTGCCAGTAGTATTCGACAGGGGGGCGTGGAGCAGTTCTTC. It encodes CASSIRQGGVEQFF.

In nucleotides, the CDR3 is TGCACCAGCAGCCAAGATTTCAAGTCGCGGGGGAAGGCCCACGGGGAGCTGTTTTTT. Translation: CTSSQDFKSRGKAHGELFF. This sequence joins TRBV1 and TRBJ2-2; TRBD2, the table's D call, lacks a check against the DNA. TRBV1 is a pseudogene. This CDR3 has 19 residues.

The J gene is TRBJ1-1, the V gene TRBV19, with D perhaps matching TRBD1 (5 bases). Looked up from germline, CDR1 is LNHDA and CDR2 is SQIVND (reference sequence). The V and J ends lost 7 bases and 0 bases respectively, with 15 bases between them. The CDR3 is made up of 15 amino acids. The CDR3 DNA sequence: TGTGCCAGTATCGGGGGGAGCAGTATGAACACTGAAGCTTTCTTT. Amino acid sequence: CASIGGSSMNTEAFF.

This rearrangement joins TRBV5-1 to TRBJ1-2; the match to TRBD1 covers 11 bases. This CDR3 comprises 14 residues. Per germline, CDR1 SGHRS and CDR2 YFSETQ. V trimming: 5 bases; J trimming: 6 bases; junction bases outside the gene matches: 6. CDR3 in DNA: TGCGCCAGCAGTCCCGGACAGGGGGCTCATGGCTACACCTTC. It is translated as CASSPGQGAHGYTF.

The rearrangement links TRBV28 to TRBJ1-2; D remains ambiguous. Trimming stripped 2 bases from V and 1 base from J, with 8 bases between. The CDR3 totals 14 residues. Germline V gene lookup returns CDR1 MDHEN and CDR2 SYDVKM. CDR3 sequence (DNA): TGTGCCAGCAGTTTAAGGCCACTTAACTATGGCTACACCTTC. Its protein product is CASSLRPLNYGYTF.

This chain joins TRBV6-6 and TRBJ2-7; D is unresolved. Germline lookup yields CDR1 MNHNY and CDR2 SVGAGI (reference sequence). V lost 6 bases to trimming and J lost 1 base, with 10 bases between them. The CDR3 is 13 residues long. The CDR3 coding sequence is TGTGCCAGCAGGTCGCACGCGTCCTACGAGCAGTACTTC. Protein product: CASRSHASYEQYF.

In nucleotides, the CDR3 is TGTGCCAGCAGGTTGGGGGGAGACACTGAAGCTTTCTTT. This encodes CASRLGGDTEAFF. This sequence joins TRBV25-1 and TRBJ1-1; a weak D match, TRBD1 (5 bases). The CDR3 consists of 13 residues. Germline V gives CDR1 MGHDK, CDR2 SYGVNS. V was shortened by 6 bases and J by 3 bases, with 11 bases between the two germline ends.

The gene calls are TRBV7-8 and TRBJ1-3; D is undetermined. CDR1 is SGHVS and CDR2 is FQNEAQ in the germline V gene. The CDR3 length is 16 residues. The V end lost 0 bases, the J end lost 4 bases, and 13 bases lay between the germline ends. The CDR3 region is CASSLAIGVMGNTIYF. The CDR3 DNA reads as TGTGCCAGCAGCTTAGCGATTGGGGTAATGGGAAACACCATATATTTT.

V gene TRBV6-6 combines with J gene TRBJ1-3, with D possibly TRBD1 on 5 matching bases. CDR3 length equals 14 residues. V lost 6 bases to trimming and J lost 3 bases, with 12 bases between them. Per the germline V gene, CDR1 is MNHNY and CDR2 is SVGAGI (reference sequence). CDR3 DNA sequence: TGTGCCAGCAGGCGTCAGGGAAGTGGAAACACCATATATTTT. Its protein product is CASRRQGSGNTIYF.

This chain joins TRBV6-1 and TRBJ1-2; D is undetermined. Germline CDR1 reads MNHNS; CDR2 reads SASEGT. The ends were cut back, 2 bases at V and 5 bases at J, with 9 bases in the middle. The CDR3 runs to 13 residues. CDR3 bases: TGTGCCAGCAGTGAACAAAAAGGGTATGGCTACACCTTC. It yields the protein CASSEQKGYGYTF.

This clone was seen only once. The chain employs TRBV4-3 and TRBJ2-6, with D possibly TRBD1 on 6 matching bases. Trimming shortened V by 0 bases and J by 2 bases, and 11 bases separated the two germline ends. CDR3 size: 17 residues. Germline loops: CDR1 LGHNA, CDR2 YSLEER. The CDR3 here is CASSQDLGGTGANVLTF. The DNA for the CDR3 is TGCGCCAGCAGCCAAGATCTAGGGGGAACTGGGGCCAACGTCCTGACTTTC.

This clone has more than one count but fewer than ten. The chain combines TRBV5-6 with TRBJ1-2; D is undetermined. The germline V and J ends were trimmed by 0 bases and 4 bases, with 10 bases remaining between them. Germline assignment: CDR1 SGHDT and CDR2 YYEEEE. There are 14 residues in the CDR3. The CDR3 protein is CASSLAGGSYGYTF. The CDR3 region has the DNA TGTGCCAGCAGCTTGGCCGGTGGCTCCTATGGCTACACCTTC.

This clone occurred a few times. This chain connects TRBV5-1 to TRBJ2-7; maybe TRBD1 (6 bases). The germline V gene has CDR1 SGHRS and CDR2 YFSETQ. V lost 4 bases and J lost 0, with 11 bases in between. CDR3 length: 14 residues. CDR3 residues: CASSPGQRSYEQYF. CDR3 DNA: TGCGCCAGCAGCCCCGGACAGCGCTCCTACGAGCAGTACTTC.

The gene calls are TRBV5-1 and TRBJ2-2; D is undetermined. Trimming pared 3 bases from V and 3 bases from J, leaving 3 bases between. The CDR3 is 12 amino acids. Germline lookup yields CDR1 SGHRS and CDR2 YFSETQ. CDR3 nucleotides: TGCGCCAGCAGCTGGGACACCGGGGAGCTGTTTTTT. Protein sequence: CASSWDTGELFF.

The chain links TRBV28 to TRBJ1-5; no reliable D call. The germline V gene encodes CDR1 MDHEN and CDR2 SYDVKM. The CDR3 covers 14 residues. The V end lost 0 bases, the J end lost 2 bases, and 5 bases lay between the germline ends. The CDR3 nucleotides read TGTGCCAGCAGTTTATGGGGAGGCAATCAGCCCCAGCATTTT. Amino acid sequence: CASSLWGGNQPQHF. Using reference TRBV28 and TRBJ1-5 for the parts outside the CDR3, the full variable domain is DVKVTQSSRYLVKRTGEKVFLECVQDMDHENMFWYRQDPGLGLRLIYFSYDVKMKEKGDIPEGYSVSREKKERFSLILESASTNQTSMYLCASSLWGGNQPQHFGDGTRLSIL.

The rearrangement joins TRBV6-5 to TRBJ1-1; 9 nucleotides align to TRBD1. Germline V gene data show CDR1 as MNHEY and CDR2 as SVGAGI. The V and J ends lost 5 bases and 7 bases, in that order; junction bases with no gene match: 8. This CDR3 contains 14 residues. The CDR3 DNA sequence: TGTGCCAGCAGTGAAGTCAACAGGGGGCATGAAGCTTTCTTT. Its translation: CASSEVNRGHEAFF.